This entry concerns a single T cell receptor (beta chain). These data originate in a study of cytomegalovirus exposure and HLA in healthy donors. With 60 Vbeta and 13 Jbeta primers, the PCR was carried out. The repertoire was sequenced with immunoSEQ multiplex PCR; TCRdb's copy has only in-frame clones and lacks some. Its table records about 130,000 clones. V was shortened by 0 bases and J by 1 base, with 10 bases between the two germline ends. The CDR3 totals 15 residues. The germline gives CDR1 SGHAT, CDR2 FQNNGV. The specimen was PBMCs. This rearrangement joins TRBV11-2 to TRBJ2-7; TRBD1 is a possible D gene (5 bases). This receptor was identified in a man aged 18 to 30 in good health and CMV-seronegative. DNA for the CDR3: TGTGCCAGCAGCTTAGACAGGGTCCCATCCTACGAGCAGTACTTC. Encoded protein: CASSLDRVPSYEQYF.